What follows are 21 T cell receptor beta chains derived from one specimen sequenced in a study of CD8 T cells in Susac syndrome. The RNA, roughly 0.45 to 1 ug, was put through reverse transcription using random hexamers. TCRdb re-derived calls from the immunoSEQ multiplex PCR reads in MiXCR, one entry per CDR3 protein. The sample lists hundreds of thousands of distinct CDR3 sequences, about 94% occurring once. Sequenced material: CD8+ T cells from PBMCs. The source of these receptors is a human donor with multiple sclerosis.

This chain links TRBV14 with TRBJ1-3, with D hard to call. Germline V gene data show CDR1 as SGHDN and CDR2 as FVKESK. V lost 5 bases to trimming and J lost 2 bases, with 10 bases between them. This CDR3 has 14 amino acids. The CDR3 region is CASSSEGTGNTIYF. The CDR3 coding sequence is TGTGCCAGCAGCTCCGAAGGGACTGGAAACACCATATATTTT.

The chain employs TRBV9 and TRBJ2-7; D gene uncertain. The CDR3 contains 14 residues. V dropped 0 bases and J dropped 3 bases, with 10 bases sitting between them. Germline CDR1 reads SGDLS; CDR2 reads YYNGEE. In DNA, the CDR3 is TGTGCCAGCAGCGTAGGAAACGGAGACTACGAGCAGTACTTC. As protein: CASSVGNGDYEQYF.

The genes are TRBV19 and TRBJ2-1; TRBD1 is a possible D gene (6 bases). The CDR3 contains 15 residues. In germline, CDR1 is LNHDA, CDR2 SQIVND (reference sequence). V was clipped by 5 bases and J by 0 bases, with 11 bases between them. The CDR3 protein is CASSVTGSSYNEQFF. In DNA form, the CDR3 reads TGTGCCAGTAGTGTCACAGGGAGCTCCTACAATGAGCAGTTCTTC.

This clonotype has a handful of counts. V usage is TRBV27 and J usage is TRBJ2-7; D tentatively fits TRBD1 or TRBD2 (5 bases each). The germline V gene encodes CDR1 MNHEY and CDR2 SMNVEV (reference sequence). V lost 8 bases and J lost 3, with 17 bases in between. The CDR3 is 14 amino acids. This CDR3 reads CASGGPRDLYEQYF. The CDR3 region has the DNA TGTGCCAGCGGGGGACCTCGAGACCTCTACGAGCAGTACTTC.

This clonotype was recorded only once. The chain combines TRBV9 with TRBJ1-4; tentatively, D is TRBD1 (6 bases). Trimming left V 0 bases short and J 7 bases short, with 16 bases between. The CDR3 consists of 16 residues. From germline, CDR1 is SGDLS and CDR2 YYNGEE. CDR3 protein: CASSVDPQGGGEKLFF. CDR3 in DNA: TGTGCCAGCAGCGTAGACCCCCAGGGAGGGGGTGAAAAACTGTTTTTT. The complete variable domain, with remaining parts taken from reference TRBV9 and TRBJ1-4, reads DSGVTQTPKHLITATGQRVTLRCSPRSGDLSVYWYQQSLDQGLQFLIQYYNGEERAKGNILERFSAQQFPDLHSELNLSSLELGDSALYFCASSVDPQGGGEKLFFGSGTQLSVL.

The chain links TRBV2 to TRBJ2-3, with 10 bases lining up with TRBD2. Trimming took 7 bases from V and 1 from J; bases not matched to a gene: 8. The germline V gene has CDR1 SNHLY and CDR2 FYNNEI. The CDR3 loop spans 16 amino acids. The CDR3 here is CASNPVAGGGTDTQYF. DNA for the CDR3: TGTGCCAGCAATCCGGTAGCGGGAGGAGGCACAGATACGCAGTATTTT.

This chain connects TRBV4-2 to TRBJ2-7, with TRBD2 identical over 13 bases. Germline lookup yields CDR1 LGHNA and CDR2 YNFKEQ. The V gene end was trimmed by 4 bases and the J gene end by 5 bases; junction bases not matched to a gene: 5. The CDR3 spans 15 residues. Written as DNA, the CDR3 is TGTGCCAGCAGCCCTTGGACTAGCGGGAGCGACGAGCAGTACTTC. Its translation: CASSPWTSGSDEQYF.

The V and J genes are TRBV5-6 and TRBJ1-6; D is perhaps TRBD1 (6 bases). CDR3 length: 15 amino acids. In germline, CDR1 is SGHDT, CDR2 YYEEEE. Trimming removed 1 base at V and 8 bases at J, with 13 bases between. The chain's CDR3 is CASSLSGADDSPLHF. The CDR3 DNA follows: TGTGCCAGCAGCTTGTCGGGGGCTGATGATTCACCCCTCCACTTT.

The CDR3 bases are TGTGCCAGCAGCCAATGGACCGGGGAGCTGTTTTTT. It encodes CASSQWTGELFF. The chain links TRBV14 to TRBJ2-2; D gene unclear. Germline lookup yields CDR1 SGHDN and CDR2 FVKESK. This CDR3 is 12 amino acids long. The V and J ends lost 2 bases and 5 bases respectively, with 3 bases between them.

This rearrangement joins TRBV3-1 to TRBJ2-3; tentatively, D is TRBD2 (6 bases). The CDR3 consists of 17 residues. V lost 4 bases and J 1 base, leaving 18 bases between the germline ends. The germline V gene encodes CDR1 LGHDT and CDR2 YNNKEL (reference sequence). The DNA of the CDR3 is TGTGCCAGCAGCCCAAGCTCGACTAGTTTGGGCACAGATACGCAGTATTTT. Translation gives CASSPSSTSLGTDTQYF.

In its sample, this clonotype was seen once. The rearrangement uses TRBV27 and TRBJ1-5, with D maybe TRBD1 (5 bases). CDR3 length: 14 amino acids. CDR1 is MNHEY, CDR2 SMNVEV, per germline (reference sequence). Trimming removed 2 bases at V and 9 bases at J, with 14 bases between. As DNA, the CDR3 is TGTGCCAGCAGTTTAGGGGCGGGGCGTTGGCCCCAGCATTTT. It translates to CASSLGAGRWPQHF.

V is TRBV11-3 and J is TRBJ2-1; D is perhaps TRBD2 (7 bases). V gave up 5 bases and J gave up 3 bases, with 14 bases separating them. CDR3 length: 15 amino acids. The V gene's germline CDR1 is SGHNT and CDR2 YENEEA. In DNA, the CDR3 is TGTGCCAGCAGCCTTAGGGGGACTATCTACAATGAGCAGTTCTTC. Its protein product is CASSLRGTIYNEQFF.

In DNA, the CDR3 is TGTGCCAGTAGTATAGGACAGCGAATGAGGACTGAAGCTTTCTTT. The encoded protein is CASSIGQRMRTEAFF. V and J are TRBV19 and TRBJ1-1; a weak D match, TRBD1 (5 bases). Between the trimmed V and J ends, which lost 1 base and 5 bases, there was a span of 14 bases. The CDR3 is 15 residues long. Germline V gene sequence: CDR1 LNHDA, CDR2 SQIVND (reference sequence).

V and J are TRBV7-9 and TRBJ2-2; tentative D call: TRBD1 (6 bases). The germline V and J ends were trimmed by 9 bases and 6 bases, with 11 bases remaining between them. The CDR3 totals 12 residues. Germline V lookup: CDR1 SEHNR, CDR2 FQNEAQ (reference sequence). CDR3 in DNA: TGTGCCAGTCGAGGGGGTCCCGGGGAGCTGTTTTTT. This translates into CASRGGPGELFF.

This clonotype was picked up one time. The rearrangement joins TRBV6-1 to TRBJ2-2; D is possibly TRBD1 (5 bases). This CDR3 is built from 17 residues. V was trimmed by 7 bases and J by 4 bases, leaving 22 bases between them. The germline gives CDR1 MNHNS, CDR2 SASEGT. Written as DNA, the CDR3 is TGTGCCAGCACCAAGGGGTACGGCTTAGGTGGCACCGGGGAGCTGTTTTTT. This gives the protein CASTKGYGLGGTGELFF.

For the CDR3, the DNA is TGTGCCAGCAGTCCCGGGGACGGAGGCTACGAGCAGTACTTC. It translates to CASSPGDGGYEQYF. The genes are TRBV6-5 and TRBJ2-7; D tentatively fits TRBD1 or TRBD2 (5 bases each). CDR3 length equals 14 residues. V was trimmed by 5 bases and J by 3 bases, leaving 14 bases between them. Germline values: CDR1 MNHEY, CDR2 SVGAGI.

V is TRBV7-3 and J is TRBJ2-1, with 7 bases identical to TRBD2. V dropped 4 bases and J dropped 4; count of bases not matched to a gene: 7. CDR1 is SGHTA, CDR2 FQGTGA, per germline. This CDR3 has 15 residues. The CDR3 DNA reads TGTGCCAGCAGCTCGTTCAGCGGGGAGTACAATGAGCAGTTCTTC. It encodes CASSSFSGEYNEQFF.

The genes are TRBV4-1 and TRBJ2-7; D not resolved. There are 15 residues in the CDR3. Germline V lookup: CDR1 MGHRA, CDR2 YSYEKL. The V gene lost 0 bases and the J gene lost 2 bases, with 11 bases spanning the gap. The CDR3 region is CASSQELTETYEQYF. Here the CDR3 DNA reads TGCGCCAGCAGCCAAGAGTTAACGGAAACCTACGAGCAGTACTTC.

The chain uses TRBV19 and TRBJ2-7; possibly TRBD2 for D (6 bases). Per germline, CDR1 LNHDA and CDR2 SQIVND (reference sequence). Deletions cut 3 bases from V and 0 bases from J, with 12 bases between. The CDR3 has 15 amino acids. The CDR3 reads CASSMGSGSSYEQYF. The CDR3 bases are TGTGCCAGTAGTATGGGGAGCGGGTCCTCCTACGAGCAGTACTTC.

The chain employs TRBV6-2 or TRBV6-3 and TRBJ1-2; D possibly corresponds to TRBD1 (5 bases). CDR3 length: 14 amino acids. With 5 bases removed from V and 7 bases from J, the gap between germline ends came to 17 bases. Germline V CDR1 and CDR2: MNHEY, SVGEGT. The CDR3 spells CASSNSVEGSGYTF. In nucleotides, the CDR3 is TGTGCCAGCAGTAATAGCGTCGAGGGGAGTGGCTACACCTTC.

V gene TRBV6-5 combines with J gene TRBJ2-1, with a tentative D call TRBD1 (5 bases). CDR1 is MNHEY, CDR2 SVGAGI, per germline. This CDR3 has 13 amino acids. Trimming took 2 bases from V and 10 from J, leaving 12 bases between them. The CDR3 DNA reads TGTGCCAGCAGTTACGGGCAGGGTAGCGAGCAGTTCTTC. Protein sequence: CASSYGQGSEQFF.